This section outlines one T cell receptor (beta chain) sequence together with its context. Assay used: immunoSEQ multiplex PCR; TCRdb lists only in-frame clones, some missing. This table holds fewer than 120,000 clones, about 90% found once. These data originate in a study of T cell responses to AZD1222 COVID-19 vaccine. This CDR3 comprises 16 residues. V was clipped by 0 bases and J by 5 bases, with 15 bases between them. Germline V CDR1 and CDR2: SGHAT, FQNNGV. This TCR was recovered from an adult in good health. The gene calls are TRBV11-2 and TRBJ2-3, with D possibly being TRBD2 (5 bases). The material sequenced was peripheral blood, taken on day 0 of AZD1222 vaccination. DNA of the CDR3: TGTGCCAGCAGCTTAGATCGAGGGCTCCGCATAGATACGCAGTATTTT. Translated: CASSLDRGLRIDTQYF.